Here is one TCR beta chain with its context. Antigen specificity is unknown. The sample belongs to a study of T cell responses to AZD1222 COVID-19 vaccine. Regarding the study as a whole: The study found Spike-specific TCR breadth and depth rose after two AZD1222 doses. Repertoire sampling was restricted to post-peak T cell response timepoints. White British ancestry dominated among donors, who included more females, and clonal diversity was possibly underestimated.

TCRdb's copy holds only in-frame clones and misses some; the assay was immunoSEQ multiplex PCR. The data contain 95,000 to 130,000 clones, around 88% of them singletons. The ends were cut back, 5 bases at V and 2 bases at J, with 19 bases in the middle. CDR1 is SGHAT and CDR2 is FQNNGV in the germline V gene. This CDR3 comprises 16 residues. This material consisted of peripheral blood, taken on day 0 of AZD1222 vaccination. The chain is built from TRBV11-2 and TRBJ2-7; the D gene is possibly TRBD2 (6 bases). This sequence originates from an adult in good health. The CDR3 coding sequence is TGTGCCAGCAGCAAGGGCGGGGCAGGGTCTACCTACGAGCAGTACTTC. This codes for CASSKGGAGSTYEQYF.